These 5 T cell receptor beta chains came from one sample sequenced in a study of blood T cell repertoires in COVID-19. Clones were read by immunoSEQ multiplex PCR, and TCRdb kept only the in-frame ones, dropping some. The table lists nearly 250,000 clones, about 83% of them singletons. The sample consisted of PBMCs or T cells enriched from blood (not recorded which). The receptors come from a woman in her fifties or sixties who had recovered from COVID-19.

This clone was seen a few times. The chain links TRBV6-5 to TRBJ2-1, with TRBD2 matching over 11 bases. The CDR3 covers 15 residues. Germline V gives CDR1 MNHEY, CDR2 SVGAGI. Trimming took 5 bases from V and 9 from J; bases not matched to a gene: 9. CDR3 loop: CASSRLAGSFGEQFF. DNA for the CDR3: TGTGCCAGCAGTCGACTAGCGGGGAGCTTCGGTGAGCAGTTCTTC.

The gene calls are TRBV7-3 and TRBJ2-3, with TRBD2 matching over 14 bases. V dropped 4 bases and J dropped 0; count of bases not matched to a gene: 9. CDR1 is SGHTA and CDR2 is FQGTGA in the germline V gene. The CDR3 loop spans 19 amino acids. The CDR3 DNA reads TGTGCCAGCAGCTCCCAACCGGGACTAGCGGGGGAGAGCACAGATACGCAGTATTTT. This codes for CASSSQPGLAGESTDTQYF.

CDR3 amino acids: CATSRVGGTGNTIYF. CDR3 sequence (DNA): TGTGCCACCAGCAGAGTGGGAGGGACTGGAAACACCATATATTTT. V and J are TRBV15 and TRBJ1-3; the D is unclear. From germline, CDR1 is LNHNV and CDR2 YYDKDF (reference sequence). The V end was cut by 1 base, the J end by 2 bases, with 9 bases between. This CDR3 is 15 amino acids long.

V and J are TRBV7-8 and TRBJ1-1; D remains ambiguous. Germline V lookup: CDR1 SGHVS, CDR2 FQNEAQ. The CDR3 has 13 residues. V lost 4 bases and J lost 3, with 9 bases in between. The CDR3 region has the DNA TGTGCCAGCAGCTACCTACGGGACACTGAAGCTTTCTTT. This sequence encodes CASSYLRDTEAFF.

V gene TRBV4-2 combines with J gene TRBJ1-2, with 7 bases matching TRBD1. Germline CDR1 is LGHNA and CDR2 is YNFKEQ. The junction had 2 bases not matched to a gene; V was cut back by 1 base and J by 3 bases. The CDR3 loop spans 14 amino acids. CDR3 protein: CASSQGDRDYGYTF. CDR3 nucleotides: TGTGCCAGCAGCCAAGGTGACAGGGACTATGGCTACACCTTC.